A selection of T cell receptor beta chains follows, all from one sample in a study of identical twins. Each CDR3 protein is one row after TCRdb ran MiXCR on the 5' RACE reads. This sample carries approximately 240,000 distinct CDR3 sequences, around 15% of them seen once, and the ten largest clones take about 9%. Material: memory (CD45RO+) T cells sorted from blood. These receptors were taken from a woman between 18 and 30 years old in good health. The CDR3 runs from the conserved cysteine through the conserved F or W. Fields, in order: D gene, J gene, clone size, V gene, CDR3 DNA, CDR3 protein. D genes are given only for firm matches. Size tells how often a clone was seen (once, few, many) or the class of an expanded clone, and some rows leave it out.

>-|TRBJ2-3|-|TRBV5-5
TGTGCCAGCAGCTTGGCTTCCGGTCGGTACACAGATACGCAGTATTTT
CASSLASGRYTDTQYF
>-|TRBJ2-7|few|TRBV5-5
TGTGCCAGCAGGGTTCTCGGGTCTTCCTACGAGCAGTACTTC
CASRVLGSSYEQYF
>TRBD1|TRBJ1-1|-|TRBV12-3/TRBV12-4
TGTGCCAGCAGATTTGGGACAGCAAACACTGAAGCTTTCTTT
CASRFGTANTEAFF
>-|TRBJ2-1|-|TRBV6-5
TGTGCCAGCAGTTACGGAGGAGCCTCCTACAATGAGCAGTTCTTC
CASSYGGASYNEQFF
>-|TRBJ2-7|few|TRBV6-2/TRBV6-3
TGTGCCAGCATATTAGACGGGAATCCCCGCGAGCAGTACTTC
CASILDGNPREQYF
>TRBD1|TRBJ2-1|-|TRBV20-1
TGCAGTGCTGCGTTTAGGACAGGTCCCAATGAGCAGTTCTTC
CSAAFRTGPNEQFF
>-|TRBJ1-2|many|TRBV7-3
TGTGCCAGCAGCTTGAGTCCGGACCTTGGCTACACCTTC
CASSLSPDLGYTF
>-|TRBJ1-2|many|TRBV29-1
TGCAGCGTTGAAGAAGTCTTGGGAGGCTACACCTTC
CSVEEVLGGYTF
>TRBD2|TRBJ2-2|once|TRBV2
TGTGCCAGCGGGAGGGATAACACCGGGGAGCTGTTTTTT
CASGRDNTGELFF
>TRBD1|TRBJ2-7|many|TRBV3-1
TGTGCCAGCAGCCAGGCAGGACAGGGCGTCCACGAGCAGTACTTC
CASSQAGQGVHEQYF
>-|TRBJ2-5|-|TRBV20-1
TGCAGTGCTAGCAGGTTGGAGACCCAGTACTTC
CSASRLETQYF
>TRBD2|TRBJ2-1|-|TRBV12-3/TRBV12-4
TGTGCCAGCCTTAAAGCGGGAGGGCCGAATGAGCAGTTCTTC
CASLKAGGPNEQFF
>-|TRBJ2-7|few|TRBV7-3
TGTGCCAGCAGCTTAATGCAGGGAGCCTCCTACGAGCAGTACTTC
CASSLMQGASYEQYF
>-|TRBJ2-7|many|TRBV11-2
TGTGCCAGCAGCCGAGGGACCTCCTACGAGCAGTACTTC
CASSRGTSYEQYF
>-|TRBJ2-3|-|TRBV27
TGTGCCACCTCAGAGGGCACAGATACGCAGTATTTT
CATSEGTDTQYF
>-|TRBJ2-5|-|TRBV5-1
TGCGCCAGCAGCCCTATGGCGGGACTGACAGAGACCCAGTACTTC
CASSPMAGLTETQYF
>-|TRBJ2-5|-|TRBV20-1
TGCAGTGCTAGATTCAGCCAAGAGACCCAGTACTTC
CSARFSQETQYF
>TRBD1|TRBJ2-1|-|TRBV14
TGTGCCAGCAGCCAAGACGCGGGACAGGGTAGATGGAATGAGCAGTTCTTC
CASSQDAGQGRWNEQFF
>-|TRBJ1-6|-|TRBV15
TGTGCCACCAGCAGAGAACCGGGCAGCTATTCACCCCTCCACTTT
CATSREPGSYSPLHF
>-|TRBJ2-1|-|TRBV4-3
TGCGCCAGCAGCCACCCGGGGAGCTCCTACAATGAGCAGTTCTTC
CASSHPGSSYNEQFF
>-|TRBJ1-1|few|TRBV9
TGTGCCAGCAGCGGCGGGACGGGAGACACTGAAGCTTTCTTT
CASSGGTGDTEAFF
>TRBD1|TRBJ2-4|-|TRBV19
TGTGCCAGTAGTGAGACAGGGGGTGGAAACATTCAGTACTTC
CASSETGGGNIQYF
>TRBD2|TRBJ2-5|few|TRBV7-2
TGTGCCAGCAGCTTAATGGGTAGCGGGGCGAAAGAGACCCAGTACTTC
CASSLMGSGAKETQYF
>-|TRBJ2-1|few|TRBV9
TGTGCCAGCAGCACCCGCTCGTTAGCCTCCCTTGGAGAGCAGTTCTTC
CASSTRSLASLGEQFF
>-|TRBJ2-1|-|TRBV27
TGTGCCAGCAGTTTATCGCCACCTTACAATGAGCAGTTCTTC
CASSLSPPYNEQFF
>-|TRBJ1-1|-|TRBV29-1
TGCAGCGTCAACCGGTACACTGAAGCTTTCTTT
CSVNRYTEAFF
>TRBD1|TRBJ2-7|many|TRBV5-1
TGCGCCAGCAGCCTCGGGACAGCTCTCTACGAGCAGTACTTC
CASSLGTALYEQYF
>-|TRBJ2-5|many|TRBV20-1
TGCAGTGGCCCCGGGGAGACCCAGTACTTC
CSGPGETQYF
>-|TRBJ1-4|few|TRBV11-2
TGTGCCAGCAGCTTGTTTAACGGAAAGATTGAAAAACTGTTTTTT
CASSLFNGKIEKLFF
>TRBD1|TRBJ1-2|few|TRBV5-1
TGCGCCAGCAGCCGTCCGGACGGGACAGGGTATGGCTACACCTTC
CASSRPDGTGYGYTF
>-|TRBJ2-7|few|TRBV2
TGTGCCAGCAGCTTCGAGCGGGTGAGCTCCTACGAGCAGTACTTC
CASSFERVSSYEQYF
>TRBD2|TRBJ2-7|few|TRBV20-1
TGCAGTGCTTCCGGGGGTTTTGGGGGGGGAACATACGAGCAGTACTTC
CSASGGFGGGTYEQYF
>TRBD2|TRBJ2-3|few|TRBV2
TGTGCCAGCAGTGGGTGGGACTACCCCGCAGATACGCAGTATTTT
CASSGWDYPADTQYF
>-|TRBJ1-1|few|TRBV5-1
TGCGCCAGCAGCTTTAAGACGGACACTGAAGCTTTCTTT
CASSFKTDTEAFF
>-|TRBJ2-3|-|TRBV3-1
TGTGCCAGCAGCCGGGAGGGGGCGCAGAGCACAGATACGCAGTATTTT
CASSREGAQSTDTQYF
>TRBD2|TRBJ2-1|-|TRBV9
TGTGCCAGCAGCGTAGAGGGACTAGCGATAAATGAGCAGTTCTTC
CASSVEGLAINEQFF